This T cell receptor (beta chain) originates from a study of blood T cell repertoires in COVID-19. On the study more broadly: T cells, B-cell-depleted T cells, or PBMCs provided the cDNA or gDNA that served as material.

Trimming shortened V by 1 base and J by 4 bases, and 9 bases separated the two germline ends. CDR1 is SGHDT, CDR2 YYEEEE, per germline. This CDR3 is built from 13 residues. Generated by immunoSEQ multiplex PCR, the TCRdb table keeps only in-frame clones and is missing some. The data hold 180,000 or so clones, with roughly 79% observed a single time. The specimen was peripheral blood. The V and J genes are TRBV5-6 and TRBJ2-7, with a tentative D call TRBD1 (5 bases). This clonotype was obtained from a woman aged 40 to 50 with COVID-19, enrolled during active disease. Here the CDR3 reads CASSLQGLYEQYF. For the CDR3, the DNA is TGTGCCAGCAGCTTGCAGGGTTTGTACGAGCAGTACTTC.